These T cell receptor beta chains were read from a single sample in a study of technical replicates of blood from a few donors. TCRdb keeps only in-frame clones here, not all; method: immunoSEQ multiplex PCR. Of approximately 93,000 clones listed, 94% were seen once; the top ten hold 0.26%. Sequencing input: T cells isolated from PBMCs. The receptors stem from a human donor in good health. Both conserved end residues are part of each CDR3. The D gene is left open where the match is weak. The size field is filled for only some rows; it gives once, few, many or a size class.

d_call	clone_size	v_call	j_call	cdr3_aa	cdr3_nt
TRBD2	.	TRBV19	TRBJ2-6	CASSIDLAGGAGANVLTF	TGTGCCAGTAGTATAGATCTAGCGGGAGGGGCTGGGGCCAACGTCCTGACTTTC
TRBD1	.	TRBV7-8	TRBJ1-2	CASSERTGSGYTF	TGTGCCAGCAGCGAGCGGACAGGAAGCGGCTACACCTTC
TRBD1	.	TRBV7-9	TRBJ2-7	CAGGDKSGQGFHEQYF	TGTGCCGGAGGGGATAAATCCGGACAGGGGTTCCACGAGCAGTACTTC
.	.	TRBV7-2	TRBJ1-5	CASSPRSGPQHF	TGTGCCAGCAGCCCCCGATCCGGGCCCCAGCATTTT
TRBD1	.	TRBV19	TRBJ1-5	CANSVQGAKAKHQPQHF	TGTGCCAACTCGGTACAGGGGGCGAAAGCGAAACATCAGCCCCAGCATTTT
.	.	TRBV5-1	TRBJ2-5	CASSPHDRRGETQYF	TGCGCCAGCAGCCCTCACGACAGGCGAGGGGAGACCCAGTACTTC
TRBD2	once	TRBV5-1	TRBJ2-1	CASSLLAGATNEQFF	TGCGCCAGCAGCTTACTAGCGGGTGCCACCAATGAGCAGTTCTTC
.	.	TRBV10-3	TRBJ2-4	CAISGPGPKNIQYF	TGTGCCATCAGTGGCCCCGGTCCTAAAAACATTCAGTACTTC
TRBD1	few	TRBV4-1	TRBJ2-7	CASSQVGQGLDEQYF	TGCGCCAGCAGCCAAGTGGGACAGGGGTTGGACGAGCAGTACTTC
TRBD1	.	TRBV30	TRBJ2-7	CASQNRDRGLDEQYF	TGTGCCTCTCAGAACCGGGACAGGGGGCTCGACGAGCAGTACTTC
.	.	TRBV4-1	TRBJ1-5	CASSQDLLAGQPQHF	TGCGCCAGCAGCCAAGACCTCCTTGCGGGGCAGCCCCAGCATTTT
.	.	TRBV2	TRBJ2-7	CASREAGQRVEQYF	TGTGCCAGCAGGGAGGCCGGGCAGAGGGTCGAGCAGTACTTC
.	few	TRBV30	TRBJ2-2	CAWSALGANTGELFF	TGTGCCTGGAGTGCCCTGGGGGCTAACACCGGGGAGCTGTTTTTT
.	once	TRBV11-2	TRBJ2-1	CASSLVYISNEQFF	TGTGCCAGCAGCTTAGTATATATCAGCAATGAGCAGTTCTTC
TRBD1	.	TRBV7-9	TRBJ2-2	CASPRLGGGTGELFF	TGTGCCAGCCCTCGGCTAGGGGGCGGAACCGGGGAGCTGTTTTTT
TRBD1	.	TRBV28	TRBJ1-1	CASSFHGTGEDTEAFF	TGTGCCAGCAGTTTTCACGGGACAGGGGAAGACACTGAAGCTTTCTTT
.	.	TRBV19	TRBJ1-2	CASSLQGSLYGYTF	TGTGCCAGTAGTCTACAGGGATCCCTCTATGGCTACACCTTC
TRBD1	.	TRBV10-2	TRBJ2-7	CASSEGQGHYEQYF	TGCGCCAGCAGTGAGGGACAGGGTCACTACGAGCAGTACTTC
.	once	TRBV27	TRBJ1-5	CASRPGTNTHSNQPQHF	TGTGCCAGCAGACCCGGGACAAATACTCATAGCAATCAGCCCCAGCATTTT
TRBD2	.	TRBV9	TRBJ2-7	CASSPRTSGGLYEQYF	TGTGCCAGCAGCCCACGGACTAGCGGGGGGCTCTACGAGCAGTACTTC
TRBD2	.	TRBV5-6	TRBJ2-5	CASSPSGVLYQETQYF	TGTGCCAGCAGTCCCAGCGGGGTACTGTACCAAGAGACCCAGTACTTC
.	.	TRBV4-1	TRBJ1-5	CASSLADRSNQPQHF	TGCGCCAGCAGTTTAGCAGACAGAAGCAATCAGCCCCAGCATTTT
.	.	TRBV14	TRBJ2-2	CASSHGVRTGELFF	TGTGCCAGCAGCCACGGGGTTAGGACCGGGGAGCTGTTTTTT
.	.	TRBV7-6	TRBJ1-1	CASSLGKGIRTEAFF	TGTGCCAGCAGCTTAGGAAAGGGGATAAGGACTGAAGCTTTCTTT
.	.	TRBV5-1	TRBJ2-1	CASRRQVVSYNEQFF	TGCGCCAGCCGAAGACAGGTAGTCTCCTACAATGAGCAGTTCTTC
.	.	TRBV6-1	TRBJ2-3	CASSEATGLGGPNTDTQYF	TGTGCCAGCAGTGAAGCAACGGGACTGGGGGGGCCAAACACAGATACGCAGTATTTT
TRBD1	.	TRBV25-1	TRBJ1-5	CASSDTGGQPQHF	TGTGCCAGCAGTGACACAGGGGGCCAGCCCCAGCATTTT
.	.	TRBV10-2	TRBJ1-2	CASGTGSGNGYTF	TGCGCCAGCGGTACAGGGTCGGGAAATGGCTACACCTTC
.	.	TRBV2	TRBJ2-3	CASSDLLSTDTQYF	TGTGCCAGCAGTGATTTACTTTCTACAGATACGCAGTATTTT
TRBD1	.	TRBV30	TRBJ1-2	CAWSVQTYRGSGYTF	TGTGCCTGGAGTGTACAGACGTACAGGGGGTCTGGCTACACCTTC
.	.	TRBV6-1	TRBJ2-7	CASRTDTSYEQYF	TGTGCCAGTAGGACAGATACATCCTACGAGCAGTACTTC
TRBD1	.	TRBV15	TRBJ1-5	CATSRDLVAGGLGQPQHF	TGTGCCACCAGCAGAGATCTCGTGGCAGGGGGATTAGGTCAGCCCCAGCATTTT
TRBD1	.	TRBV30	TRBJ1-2	CAWSPLLRQGNYGYTF	TGTGCCTGGAGTCCACTCCTAAGACAGGGTAACTATGGCTACACCTTC
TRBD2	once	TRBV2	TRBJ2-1	CASRDGTSVFHEQFF	TGTGCCAGCAGGGACGGGACTAGCGTCTTTCATGAGCAGTTCTTC
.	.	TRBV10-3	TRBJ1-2	CAISEEGWDGYTF	TGTGCCATCAGTGAGGAGGGTTGGGATGGCTACACCTTC
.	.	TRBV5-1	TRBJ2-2	CASRVAGATGELFF	TGCGCCAGCAGAGTGGCGGGGGCCACCGGGGAGCTGTTTTTT
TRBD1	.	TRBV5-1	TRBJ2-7	CASSHRTGNSYEQYF	TGCGCCAGCAGCCACCGGACAGGGAACTCCTACGAGCAGTACTTC
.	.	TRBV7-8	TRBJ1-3	CASSSSSGNTIYF	TGTGCCAGCAGCTCCAGCTCTGGAAACACCATATATTTT
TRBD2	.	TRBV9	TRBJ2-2	CASSVVAGGNTGELFF	TGTGCCAGCAGCGTAGTAGCGGGGGGTAACACCGGGGAGCTGTTTTTT
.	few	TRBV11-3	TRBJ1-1	CASSFFGDTEAFF	TGTGCCAGCAGCTTTTTCGGGGACACTGAAGCTTTCTTT
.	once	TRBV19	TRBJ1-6	CASSRTENSPLHF	TGTGCCAGTAGTCGGACAGAGAATTCACCCCTCCACTTT
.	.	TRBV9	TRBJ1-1	CASSPRTVADTEAFF	TGTGCCAGCAGCCCCCGGACAGTTGCGGACACTGAAGCTTTCTTT
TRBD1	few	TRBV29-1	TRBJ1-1	CSGQQGITEAFF	TGCAGCGGGCAACAGGGGATTACTGAAGCTTTCTTT
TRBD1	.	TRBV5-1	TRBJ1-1	CASSIQGAGLNTEAFF	TGCGCCAGCAGCATACAGGGGGCTGGCCTAAACACTGAAGCTTTCTTT
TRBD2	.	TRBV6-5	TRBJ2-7	CASSYRLAGRYEQYF	TGTGCCAGCAGTTACAGGCTAGCGGGGCGTTACGAGCAGTACTTC
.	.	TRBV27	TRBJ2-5	CASSGSGWRQETQYF	TGTGCCTCCTCGGGATCGGGATGGCGTCAAGAGACCCAGTACTTC
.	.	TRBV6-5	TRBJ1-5	CASSSTGNQPQHF	TGTGCCAGCAGTAGTACAGGGAATCAGCCCCAGCATTTT
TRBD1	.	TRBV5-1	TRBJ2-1	CASSLGDRDYNEQFF	TGCGCCAGCAGCTTGGGGGACAGGGACTACAATGAGCAGTTCTTC
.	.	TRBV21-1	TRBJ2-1	CASSKKSTSGLCRNEQFF	TGTGCCAGCAGCAAAAAGTCGACTAGCGGATTGTGTCGCAATGAGCAGTTCTTC
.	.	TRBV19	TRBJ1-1	CASSIGTQGYTEAFF	TGTGCCAGTAGTATAGGAACGCAGGGGTACACTGAAGCTTTCTTT
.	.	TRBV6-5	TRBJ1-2	CASSTSANYGYTF	TGTGCCAGCAGTACATCAGCTAACTATGGCTACACCTTC
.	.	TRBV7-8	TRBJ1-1	CASRPRGNTEAFF	TGTGCCAGCAGGCCGCGGGGGAACACTGAAGCTTTCTTT
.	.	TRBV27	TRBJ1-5	CAIRPTGDYSNQPQHF	TGTGCAATCCGACCTACAGGCGATTATAGCAATCAGCCCCAGCATTTT
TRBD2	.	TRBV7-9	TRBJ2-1	CASSSETSGRVGYEQFF	TGTGCCAGCAGCTCTGAGACTAGCGGGAGAGTTGGCTATGAGCAGTTCTTC
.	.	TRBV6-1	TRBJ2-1	CASRGVTYGSNEQFF	TGTGCCAGCAGGGGGGTAACGTACGGGAGCAATGAGCAGTTCTTC
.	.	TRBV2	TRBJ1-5	CASKPGGGSNQPQHF	TGTGCCAGCAAACCCGGGGGGGGTAGCAATCAGCCCCAGCATTTT
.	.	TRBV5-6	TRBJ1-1	CASSLDLNTKAFF	TGTGCCAGCAGCTTGGACCTGAACACTAAAGCTTTCTTT